The sequence of this T cell receptor beta chain was determined in a study of T cell repertoires in cytomegalovirus infection. Study summary: Through public TCR beta signatures, both CMV infection and matching HLA type were indicated.

Each CDR3 protein is one row after TCRdb ran MiXCR on the reads. There are fewer than 300,000 distinct CDR3 sequences in the sample; about 25% occur only once, and approximately 14% lies in the top ten. This CDR3 has 16 residues. Germline CDR1 and CDR2: DFQATT and SNEGSKA (reference sequence). J gave up 6 bases and V 7 bases, and 13 bases lay outside the gene matches. The sequence was obtained from a human donor in good health (CMV status not recorded). Some clones in this sample may be carry-over from other donors' samples. Sequencing input: PBMCs. The V gene is TRBV20-1, the J gene TRBJ2-3, with 13 bases matching TRBD2. The CDR3 protein is CSVNPGLAGPSDTQYF. The CDR3 region has the DNA TGCAGTGTCAACCCGGGACTAGCGGGACCGTCGGATACGCAGTATTTT.